This is a list of T cell receptor beta chains from one sample in a study of blood T cell repertoires in COVID-19. Assay used: immunoSEQ multiplex PCR; TCRdb lists only in-frame clones, some missing. Of roughly 260,000 clones listed, 88% are singletons. The sequencing sample was made of peripheral blood. The receptors come from a man between 60 and 75 years old who had recovered from COVID-19. Each CDR3 is given with its conserved first and last residue. Fields, in order: D gene, V gene, clone size, J gene, CDR3 DNA, CDR3 protein. A D gene is named only where the DNA matches it firmly. Only some rows state a clone size, as once, few, many or a class for expanded clones.

NA,TRBV5-1,NA,TRBJ2-2,TGCGCCAGCAACCTAAGACAGCGGAACACCGGGGAGCTGTTTTTT,CASNLRQRNTGELFF
NA,TRBV7-2,NA,TRBJ2-5,TGTGCCAGCAGCTCGAAGCGGACAGCTCAAGAGACCCAGTACTTC,CASSSKRTAQETQYF
TRBD1,TRBV3-1/TRBV3-2,NA,TRBJ1-3,TGTGCCAGCAGCCAAGAGCCGGCCAGAGACAGGGCTGGAAACACCATATATTTT,CASSQEPARDRAGNTIYF
NA,TRBV15,once,TRBJ2-7,TGTGCCACCAGCGGAACGGAGGGACAGCCAAATAGCCCATACGAGCAGTACTTC,CATSGTEGQPNSPYEQYF
NA,TRBV3-1/TRBV3-2,NA,TRBJ1-5,TGTGCCAGCAGCCAAGGGGCGTATCAGCCCCAGCATTTT,CASSQGAYQPQHF
NA,TRBV15,once,TRBJ2-2,TGTGCCACCAGCAGGGTTAGCGGAGGCGTCGGGGAGCTGTTTTTT,CATSRVSGGVGELFF
NA,TRBV4-1,NA,TRBJ1-5,TGCGCCAGCAGCCAAGAGAGGAGCAATCAGCCCCAGCATTTT,CASSQERSNQPQHF
TRBD1,TRBV7-9,once,TRBJ1-3,TGTGCCAGCAGCGCCGGGACAGGGGAAAGAAACACCATATATTTT,CASSAGTGERNTIYF
TRBD1,TRBV2,NA,TRBJ1-6,TGTGCCAGCAGTGGACAGGGGACGAATTCACCCCTCCACTTT,CASSGQGTNSPLHF
NA,TRBV18,NA,TRBJ2-7,TGTGCCAGCTCACTCGGAAGGGGCGGCGACGAGCAGTACTTC,CASSLGRGGDEQYF
NA,TRBV6-5,once,TRBJ2-3,TGTGCCAGCAGTTACTCGGGGACTGGCACAGATACGCAGTATTTT,CASSYSGTGTDTQYF
NA,TRBV2,few,TRBJ1-5,TGTGCCAGCAGTGTTGGGCTTTGGCAGCCCCAGCATTTT,CASSVGLWQPQHF
TRBD2,TRBV27,NA,TRBJ2-3,TGTGCCAGCAGTTTATCGTGGGCGGGGGGGCTCACAGATACGCAGTATTTT,CASSLSWAGGLTDTQYF
TRBD1,TRBV11-2,NA,TRBJ1-4,TGTGCCAGCAGATTGGACAGGGGGTGGGAAAAACTGTTTTTT,CASRLDRGWEKLFF
NA,TRBV5-1,NA,TRBJ1-5,TGCGCCAGCAGCTTGGGCAGGGCCAATCAGCCCCAGCATTTT,CASSLGRANQPQHF
NA,TRBV9,once,TRBJ2-2,TGTGCCAGCAGCGCTAGAGAGGAGCTGTTTTTT,CASSAREELFF
TRBD2,TRBV6-2/TRBV6-3,NA,TRBJ2-2,TGTGCCAGCAGTCTCCTAGCGGGGGGTCCTTACGCGAACACCGGGGAGCTGTTTTTT,CASSLLAGGPYANTGELFF
NA,TRBV19,NA,TRBJ2-6,TGTGCCAGTAGTACACTAAGGCAGTCTGGGGCCAACGTCCTGACTTTC,CASSTLRQSGANVLTF
NA,TRBV2,few,TRBJ1-1,TGTGCCAGCAGGGGAGAGGGGGTGCGGGGGGCTTTCTTT,CASRGEGVRGAFF
TRBD1,TRBV7-3,NA,TRBJ2-1,TGTGCCAGCAGCTTAGGGACAGGGATAGGTGAGCAGTTCTTC,CASSLGTGIGEQFF
TRBD1,TRBV27,NA,TRBJ1-6,TGTGCCAGCAGTTTTCAGCCCGGGACAGGGGGTTGGGGGAGTAATTCACCCCTCCACTTT,CASSFQPGTGGWGSNSPLHF
TRBD1,TRBV11-2,once,TRBJ1-1,TGTGCCAGCAGCTTAGCTGGACAGGGGATTACTGAAGCTTTCTTT,CASSLAGQGITEAFF
NA,TRBV7-2,few,TRBJ1-3,TGTGCCAGCAGCCTTCAGGGTTTTGGAAACACCATATATTTT,CASSLQGFGNTIYF
NA,TRBV4-2,NA,TRBJ1-4,TGTGCCAGCAGCCAAACCCGGCCCCGAGGTGAAAAACTGTTTTTT,CASSQTRPRGEKLFF
TRBD2,TRBV7-9,NA,TRBJ2-7,TGTGCCAGCAGCCTTAGCGGGGGGGCCTACGAGCAGTACTTC,CASSLSGGAYEQYF
NA,TRBV18,NA,TRBJ2-2,TGTGCCAGCTCACCTGGACTTAACACCGGGGAGCTGTTTTTT,CASSPGLNTGELFF
TRBD2,TRBV19,NA,TRBJ2-7,TGTGCCAGTAGTATAGGGAGCGGGGGTCCCAACGAGCAGTACTTC,CASSIGSGGPNEQYF
TRBD2,TRBV4-2,NA,TRBJ2-1,TGTGCCAGCAGCCAAGTCGGCGGGGGGATTAACAATGAGCAGTTCTTC,CASSQVGGGINNEQFF
TRBD2,TRBV6-4,NA,TRBJ2-3,TGTGCCAGCAGTGAGGGAGGGACTAGCGGGGGTAGGGGCACAGATACGCAGTATTTT,CASSEGGTSGGRGTDTQYF
NA,TRBV27,NA,TRBJ1-2,TGTGCCAGCAGTTTCCGGGGTTCGGCCTATGGCTACACCTTC,CASSFRGSAYGYTF
TRBD1,TRBV30,few,TRBJ2-7,TGTGCCGGCACCAGGACAGGTCAGAACGAGCAGTACTTC,CAGTRTGQNEQYF
NA,TRBV7-3,NA,TRBJ2-7,TGTGCCAGCAGCCCAGGGGGGACGGGGCGGAACTACGAGCAGTACTTC,CASSPGGTGRNYEQYF
NA,TRBV6-5,NA,TRBJ2-6,TGTGCCAGCAGTTACTCGAATCAGATATACGTCCTGACTTTC,CASSYSNQIYVLTF
TRBD2,TRBV3-1/TRBV3-2,NA,TRBJ2-5,TGTGCCAGCAGCCCTTTACTAGCGGTCCTACAAGAGACCCAGTACTTC,CASSPLLAVLQETQYF
NA,TRBV4-1,NA,TRBJ2-3,TGCGCCAGCAGCCTTCCCACGGGGAACGGAGATACGCAGTATTTT,CASSLPTGNGDTQYF
TRBD1,TRBV19,NA,TRBJ2-6,TGTGCCAGTAGTCTACCAGGGGGCGCTTCTGGGGCCAACGTCCTGACTTTC,CASSLPGGASGANVLTF
NA,TRBV30,NA,TRBJ2-5,TGTGCCTGGAGTGTACGACGGACAGTCCAAGAGACCCAGTACTTC,CAWSVRRTVQETQYF
NA,TRBV3-1/TRBV3-2,few,TRBJ1-5,TGTGCCAGCAGCTGGAAGGGGCAGCCCCAGCATTTT,CASSWKGQPQHF
NA,TRBV12-3/TRBV12-4,few,TRBJ2-7,TGTGCCAGCTCGACAGGAGCCTACGAGCAGTACTTC,CASSTGAYEQYF
NA,TRBV13,few,TRBJ1-3,TGTGCCAGCAGCACGCGACAGGTTTCTGGAAACACCATATATTTT,CASSTRQVSGNTIYF
NA,TRBV19,NA,TRBJ2-6,TGTGCCACCCGACAAAACTCTGGGGCCAACGTCCTGACTTTC,CATRQNSGANVLTF
TRBD1,TRBV3-1/TRBV3-2,NA,TRBJ2-1,TGTGCCAGCAGCCCTCCGACAGGGGGCTTCTACAATGAGCAGTTCTTC,CASSPPTGGFYNEQFF
NA,TRBV5-4,NA,TRBJ1-1,TGTGCCAGCAGCCCCTCGACAGGTGGGCGCACTGAAGCTTTCTTT,CASSPSTGGRTEAFF
TRBD1,TRBV6-5,NA,TRBJ1-5,TGTGCCAGCAGTTACTCAGGGACAGCTCAAACCACGCCCCAGCATTTT,CASSYSGTAQTTPQHF
NA,TRBV6-1,NA,TRBJ2-7,TGTGCCAGCAGTGAAGCCAGGGGCTACGAGCAGTACTTC,CASSEARGYEQYF
NA,TRBV12-3/TRBV12-4,once,TRBJ1-2,TGTGCCAGCAGTTTAGGGACTTTTGGCTACACCTTC,CASSLGTFGYTF
NA,TRBV4-2,NA,TRBJ2-7,TGTGCCAGCAGCCAAGGGCAGGGCAACTCCTACGAGCAGTACTTC,CASSQGQGNSYEQYF
NA,TRBV6-2/TRBV6-3,NA,TRBJ2-7,TGTGCCAGCAGTTACTCGAGGGCAACCTCCAGGGAGCAGTACTTC,CASSYSRATSREQYF
NA,TRBV9,NA,TRBJ2-3,TGTGCCAGCAGCGTAGGTGGCGGAACCACAGATACGCAGTATTTT,CASSVGGGTTDTQYF